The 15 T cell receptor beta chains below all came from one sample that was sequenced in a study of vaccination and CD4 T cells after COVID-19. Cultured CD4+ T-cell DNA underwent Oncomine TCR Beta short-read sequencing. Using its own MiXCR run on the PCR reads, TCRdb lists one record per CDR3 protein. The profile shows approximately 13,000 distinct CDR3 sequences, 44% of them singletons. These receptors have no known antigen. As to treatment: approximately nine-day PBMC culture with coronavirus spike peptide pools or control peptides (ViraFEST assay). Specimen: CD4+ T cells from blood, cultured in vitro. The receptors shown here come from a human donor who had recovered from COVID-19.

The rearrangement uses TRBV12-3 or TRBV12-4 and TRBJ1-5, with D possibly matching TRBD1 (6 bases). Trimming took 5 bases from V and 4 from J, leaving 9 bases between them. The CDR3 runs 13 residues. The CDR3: CASSPQGNQPQHF. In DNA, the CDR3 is TGTGCCAGCAGTCCTCAGGGGAATCAGCCCCAGCATTTT.

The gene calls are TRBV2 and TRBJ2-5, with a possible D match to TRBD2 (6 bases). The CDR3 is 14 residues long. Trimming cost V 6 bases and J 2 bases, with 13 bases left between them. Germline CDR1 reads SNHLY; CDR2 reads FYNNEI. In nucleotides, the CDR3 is TGTGCCAGCAGGGTAGCGGATGGTCAAGAGACCCAGTACTTC. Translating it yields CASRVADGQETQYF.

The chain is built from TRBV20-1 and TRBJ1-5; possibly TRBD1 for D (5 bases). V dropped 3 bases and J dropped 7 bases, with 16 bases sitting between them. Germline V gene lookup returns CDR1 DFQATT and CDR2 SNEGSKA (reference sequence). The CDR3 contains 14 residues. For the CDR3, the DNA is TGCAGTGCTAGGGGCGAGGGGAGTGGGCAGCCCCAGCATTTT. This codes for CSARGEGSGQPQHF.

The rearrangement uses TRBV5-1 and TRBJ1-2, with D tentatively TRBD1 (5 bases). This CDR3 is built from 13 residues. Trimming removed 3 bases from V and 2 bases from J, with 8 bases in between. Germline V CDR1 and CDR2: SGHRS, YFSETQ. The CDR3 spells CASSSGGNYGYTF. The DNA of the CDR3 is TGCGCCAGCAGCTCGGGGGGAAACTATGGCTACACCTTC.

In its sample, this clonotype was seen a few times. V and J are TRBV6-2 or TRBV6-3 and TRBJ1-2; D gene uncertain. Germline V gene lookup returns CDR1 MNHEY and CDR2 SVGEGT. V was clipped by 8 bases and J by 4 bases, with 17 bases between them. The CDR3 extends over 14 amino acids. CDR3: CASRMAGISYGYTF. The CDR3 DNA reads TGTGCCAGCCGTATGGCGGGTATAAGCTATGGCTACACCTTC.

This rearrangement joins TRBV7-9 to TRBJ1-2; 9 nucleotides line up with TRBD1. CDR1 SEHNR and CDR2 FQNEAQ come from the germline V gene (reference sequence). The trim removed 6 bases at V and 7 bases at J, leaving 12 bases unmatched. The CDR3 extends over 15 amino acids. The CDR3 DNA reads TGTGCCAGCAGATCAACCACCGGGACAGGGAGTGGCTACACCTTC. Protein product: CASRSTTGTGSGYTF. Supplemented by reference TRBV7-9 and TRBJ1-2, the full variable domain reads DTGVSQNPRHKITKRGQNVTFRCDPISEHNRLYWYRQTLGQGPEFLTYFQNEAQLEKSRLLSDRFSAERPKGSFSTLEIQRTEQGDSAMYLCASRSTTGTGSGYTFGSGTRLTVV.

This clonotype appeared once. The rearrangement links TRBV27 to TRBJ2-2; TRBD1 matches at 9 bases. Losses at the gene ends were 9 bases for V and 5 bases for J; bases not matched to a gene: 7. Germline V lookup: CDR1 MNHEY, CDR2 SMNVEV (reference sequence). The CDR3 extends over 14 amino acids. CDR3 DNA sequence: TGTGCCAGTATCCGGGACAGGGTGACCGGGGAGCTGTTTTTT. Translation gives CASIRDRVTGELFF.

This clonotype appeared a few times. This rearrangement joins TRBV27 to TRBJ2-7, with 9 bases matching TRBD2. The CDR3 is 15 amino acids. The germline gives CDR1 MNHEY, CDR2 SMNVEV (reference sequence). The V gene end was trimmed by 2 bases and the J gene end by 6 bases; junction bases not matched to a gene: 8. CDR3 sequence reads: CASSLAGGPVREQYF. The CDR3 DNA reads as TGTGCCAGCAGTTTAGCGGGAGGGCCTGTCCGCGAGCAGTACTTC.

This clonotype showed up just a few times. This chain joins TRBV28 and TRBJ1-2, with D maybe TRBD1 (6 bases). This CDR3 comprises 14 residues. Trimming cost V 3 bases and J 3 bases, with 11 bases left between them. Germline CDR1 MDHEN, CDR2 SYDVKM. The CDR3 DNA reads TGTGCCAGCAGTTTCTCGGACAGAGACTATGGCTACACCTTC. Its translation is CASSFSDRDYGYTF.

The chain's CDR3 is CASSFKTANTGELFF. The CDR3 DNA sequence: TGTGCCAGCAGCTTTAAAACAGCGAACACCGGGGAGCTGTTTTTT. The chain combines TRBV5-4 with TRBJ2-2; no clear D. Per germline, CDR1 SGHNT and CDR2 YYREEE (reference sequence). CDR3 length equals 15 residues. V was cut by 2 bases and J by 0 bases, with 8 bases left in between.

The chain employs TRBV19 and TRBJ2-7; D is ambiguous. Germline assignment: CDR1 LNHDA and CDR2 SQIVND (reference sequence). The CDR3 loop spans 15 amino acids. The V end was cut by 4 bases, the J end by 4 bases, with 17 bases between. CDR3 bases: TGTGCCAGTAGTACCAAACACGCATACCTATACGAGCAGTACTTC. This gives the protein CASSTKHAYLYEQYF.

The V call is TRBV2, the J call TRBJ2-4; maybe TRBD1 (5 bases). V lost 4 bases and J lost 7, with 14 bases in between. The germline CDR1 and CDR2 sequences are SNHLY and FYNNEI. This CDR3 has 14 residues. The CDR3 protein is CASSGAQGRNIQYF. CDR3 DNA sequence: TGTGCCAGCAGTGGGGCTCAGGGTCGGAACATTCAGTACTTC. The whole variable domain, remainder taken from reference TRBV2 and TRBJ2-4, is EPEVTQTPSHQVTQMGQEVILRCVPISNHLYFYWYRQILGQKVEFLVSFYNNEISEKSEIFDDQFSVERPDGSNFTLKIRSTKLEDSAMYFCASSGAQGRNIQYFGAGTRLSVL.

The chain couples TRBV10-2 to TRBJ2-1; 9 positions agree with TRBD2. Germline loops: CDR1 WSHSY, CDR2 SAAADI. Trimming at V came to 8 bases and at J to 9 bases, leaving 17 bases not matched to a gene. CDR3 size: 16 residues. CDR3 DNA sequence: TGCGCCAGCTCAGTCCCTAGCGGGATGGGAGTTGGTGAGCAGTTCTTC. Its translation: CASSVPSGMGVGEQFF.

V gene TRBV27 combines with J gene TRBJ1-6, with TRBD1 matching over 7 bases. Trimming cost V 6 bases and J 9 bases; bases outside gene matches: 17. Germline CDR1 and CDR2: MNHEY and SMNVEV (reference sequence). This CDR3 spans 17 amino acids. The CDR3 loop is CASRPDRVGIIGSPLHF. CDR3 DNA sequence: TGTGCCAGCAGGCCCGACAGGGTTGGGATAATTGGTTCACCCCTCCACTTT.

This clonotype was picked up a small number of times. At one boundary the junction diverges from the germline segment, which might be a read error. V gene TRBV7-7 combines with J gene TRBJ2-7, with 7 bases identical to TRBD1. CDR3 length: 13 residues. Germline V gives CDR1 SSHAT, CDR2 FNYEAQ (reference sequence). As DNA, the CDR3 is TGTGCTAGCAGCCGAACAGGGGCCTACGAGCAGTACTTC. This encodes CASSRTGAYEQYF.